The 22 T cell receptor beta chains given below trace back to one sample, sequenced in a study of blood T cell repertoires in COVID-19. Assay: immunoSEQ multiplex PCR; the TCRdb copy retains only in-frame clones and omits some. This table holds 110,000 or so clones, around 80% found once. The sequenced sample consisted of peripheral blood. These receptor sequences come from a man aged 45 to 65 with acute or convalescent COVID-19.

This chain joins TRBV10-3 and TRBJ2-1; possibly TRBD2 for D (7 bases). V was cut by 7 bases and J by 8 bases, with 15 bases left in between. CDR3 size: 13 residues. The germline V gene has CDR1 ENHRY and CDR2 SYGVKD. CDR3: CAIKGGFRDEQFF. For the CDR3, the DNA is TGTGCCATCAAGGGGGGGTTCAGGGATGAGCAGTTCTTC.

The CDR3, as DNA: TGTGCCAGCAGCTTAGGCGGGGTCGCAGATACGCAGTATTTT. Its translation: CASSLGGVADTQYF. The J gene is TRBJ2-3, the V gene TRBV5-5; D might be TRBD2 (6 bases). Germline CDR1 is SGHKS and CDR2 is YYEKEE (reference sequence). The V and J ends lost 2 bases and 4 bases respectively, with 11 bases between them. This CDR3 comprises 14 residues.

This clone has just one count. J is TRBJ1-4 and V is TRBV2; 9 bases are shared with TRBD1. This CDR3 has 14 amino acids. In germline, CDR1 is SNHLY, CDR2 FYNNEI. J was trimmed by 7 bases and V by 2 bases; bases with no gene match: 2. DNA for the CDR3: TGTGCCAGCAGTGAAAGACAGGGGGGTGAAAAACTGTTTTTT. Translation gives CASSERQGGEKLFF.

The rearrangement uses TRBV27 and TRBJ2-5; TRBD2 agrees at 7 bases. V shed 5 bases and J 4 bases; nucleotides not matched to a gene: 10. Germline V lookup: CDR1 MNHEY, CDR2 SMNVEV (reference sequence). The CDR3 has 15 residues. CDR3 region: CASSDYQRDGETQYF. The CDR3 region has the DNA TGTGCCAGCAGTGACTACCAGCGGGACGGAGAGACCCAGTACTTC.

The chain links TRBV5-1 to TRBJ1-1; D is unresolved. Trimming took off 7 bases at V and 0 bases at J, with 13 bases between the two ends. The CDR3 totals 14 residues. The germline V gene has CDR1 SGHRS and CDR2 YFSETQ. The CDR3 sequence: CASAYRQLNTEAFF. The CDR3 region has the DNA TGCGCCAGCGCATATAGACAATTGAACACTGAAGCTTTCTTT.

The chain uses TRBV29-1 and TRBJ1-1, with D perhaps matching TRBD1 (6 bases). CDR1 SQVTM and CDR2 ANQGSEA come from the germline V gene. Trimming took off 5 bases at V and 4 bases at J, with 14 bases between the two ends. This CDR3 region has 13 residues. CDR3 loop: CSVLPGVITEAFF. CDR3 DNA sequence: TGCAGCGTTCTCCCAGGGGTTATCACTGAAGCTTTCTTT.

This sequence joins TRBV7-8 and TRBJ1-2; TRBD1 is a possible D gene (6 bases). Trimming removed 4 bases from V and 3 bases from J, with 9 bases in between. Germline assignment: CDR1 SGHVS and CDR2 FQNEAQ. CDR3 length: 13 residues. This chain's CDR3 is CASSSQGDYGYTF. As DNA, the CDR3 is TGTGCCAGCAGCTCACAGGGTGACTATGGCTACACCTTC.

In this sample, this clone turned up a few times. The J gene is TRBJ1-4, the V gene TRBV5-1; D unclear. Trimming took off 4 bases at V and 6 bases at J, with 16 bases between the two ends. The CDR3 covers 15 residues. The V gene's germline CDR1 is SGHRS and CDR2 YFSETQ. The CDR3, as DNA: TGCGCCAGCAGCCCTACCCGAGGGCTCGATGAAAAACTGTTTTTT. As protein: CASSPTRGLDEKLFF.

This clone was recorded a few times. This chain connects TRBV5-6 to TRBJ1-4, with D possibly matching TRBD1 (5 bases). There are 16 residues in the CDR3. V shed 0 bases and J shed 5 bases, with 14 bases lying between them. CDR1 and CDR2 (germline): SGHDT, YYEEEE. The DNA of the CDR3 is TGTGCCAGCAGCTTGGCCCAGACAGTTTCGAATGAAAAACTGTTTTTT. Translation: CASSLAQTVSNEKLFF. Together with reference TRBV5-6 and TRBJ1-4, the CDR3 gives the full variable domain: DAGVTQSPTHLIKTRGQQVTLRCSPKSGHDTVSWYQQALGQGPQFIFQYYEEEERQRGNFPDRFSGHQFPNYSSELNVNALLLGDSALYLCASSLAQTVSNEKLFFGSGTQLSVL.

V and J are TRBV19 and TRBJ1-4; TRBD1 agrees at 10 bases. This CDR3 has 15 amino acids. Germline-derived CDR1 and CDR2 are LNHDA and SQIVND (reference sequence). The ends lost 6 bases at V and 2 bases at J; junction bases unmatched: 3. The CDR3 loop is CASSRQGATNEKLFF. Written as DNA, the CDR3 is TGTGCCAGTAGCCGACAGGGGGCCACTAATGAAAAACTGTTTTTT.

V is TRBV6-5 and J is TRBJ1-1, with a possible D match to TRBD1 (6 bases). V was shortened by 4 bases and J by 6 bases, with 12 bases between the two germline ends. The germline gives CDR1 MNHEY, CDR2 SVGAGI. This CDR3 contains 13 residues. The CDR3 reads CASSLTAGAEAFF. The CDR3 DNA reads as TGTGCCAGCAGTTTAACAGCAGGGGCTGAAGCTTTCTTT.

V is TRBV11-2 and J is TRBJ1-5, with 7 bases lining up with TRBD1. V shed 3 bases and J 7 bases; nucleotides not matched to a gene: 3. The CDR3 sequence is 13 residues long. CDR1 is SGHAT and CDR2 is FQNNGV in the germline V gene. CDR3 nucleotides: TGTGCCAGCAGCTTCCAGACAGGGCAGCCCCAGCATTTT. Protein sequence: CASSFQTGQPQHF.

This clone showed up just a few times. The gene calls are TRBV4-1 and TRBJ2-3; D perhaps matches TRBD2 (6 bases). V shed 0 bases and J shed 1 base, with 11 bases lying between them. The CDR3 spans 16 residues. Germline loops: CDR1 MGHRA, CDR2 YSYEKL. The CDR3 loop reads CASSQDPGEGTDTQYF. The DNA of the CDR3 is TGCGCCAGCAGCCAAGATCCTGGGGAGGGCACAGATACGCAGTATTTT.

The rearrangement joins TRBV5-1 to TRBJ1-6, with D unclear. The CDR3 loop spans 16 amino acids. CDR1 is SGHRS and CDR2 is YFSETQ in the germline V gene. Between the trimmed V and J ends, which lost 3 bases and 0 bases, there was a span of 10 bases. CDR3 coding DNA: TGCGCCAGCAGCTCCCGGACTTCCTCCTATAATTCACCCCTCCACTTT. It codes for CASSSRTSSYNSPLHF.

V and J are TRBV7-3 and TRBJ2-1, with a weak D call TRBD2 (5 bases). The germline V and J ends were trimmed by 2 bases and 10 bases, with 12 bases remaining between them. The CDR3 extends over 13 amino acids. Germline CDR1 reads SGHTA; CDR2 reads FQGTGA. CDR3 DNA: TGTGCCAGCAGCTTAGAAAGGAGCGGAGAGCAGTTCTTC. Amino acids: CASSLERSGEQFF.

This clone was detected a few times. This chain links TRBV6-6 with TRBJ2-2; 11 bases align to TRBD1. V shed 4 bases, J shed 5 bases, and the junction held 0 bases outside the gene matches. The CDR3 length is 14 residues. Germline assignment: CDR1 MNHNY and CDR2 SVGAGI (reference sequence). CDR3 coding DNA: TGTGCCAGCAGTTGGGACAGGGGGACCGGGGAGCTGTTTTTT. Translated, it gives CASSWDRGTGELFF.

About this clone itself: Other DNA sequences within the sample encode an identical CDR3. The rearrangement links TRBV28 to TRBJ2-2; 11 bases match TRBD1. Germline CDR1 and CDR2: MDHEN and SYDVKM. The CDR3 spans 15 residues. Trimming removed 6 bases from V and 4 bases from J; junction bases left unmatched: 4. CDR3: CASSSGQGATGELFF. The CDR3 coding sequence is TGTGCCAGCAGCTCCGGACAGGGGGCCACCGGGGAGCTGTTTTTT.

In DNA, the CDR3 is TGTGCCAGCAGCGTATTAGGGGGAACAGATACGCAGTATTTT. This gives the protein CASSVLGGTDTQYF. The chain links TRBV9 to TRBJ2-3; tentative D call: TRBD1 (6 bases). CDR3 length: 14 residues. Trimming cost V 1 base and J 3 bases, with 9 bases left between them. Germline V gene lookup returns CDR1 SGDLS and CDR2 YYNGEE.

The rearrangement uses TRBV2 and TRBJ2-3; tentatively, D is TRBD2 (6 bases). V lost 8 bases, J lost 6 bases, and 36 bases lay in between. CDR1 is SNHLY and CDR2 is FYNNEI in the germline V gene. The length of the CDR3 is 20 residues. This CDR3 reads CASLNLGESSGAFTYDTQYF. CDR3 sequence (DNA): TGTGCCAGCCTCAACCTCGGGGAAAGTAGCGGAGCCTTCACGTACGATACGCAGTATTTT.

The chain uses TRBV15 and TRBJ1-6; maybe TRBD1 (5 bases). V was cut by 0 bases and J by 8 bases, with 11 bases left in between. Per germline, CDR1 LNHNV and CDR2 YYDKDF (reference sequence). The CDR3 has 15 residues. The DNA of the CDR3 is TGTGCCACCAGCAGAGATAGGGGTGAGCATTCACCCCTCCACTTT. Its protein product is CATSRDRGEHSPLHF.

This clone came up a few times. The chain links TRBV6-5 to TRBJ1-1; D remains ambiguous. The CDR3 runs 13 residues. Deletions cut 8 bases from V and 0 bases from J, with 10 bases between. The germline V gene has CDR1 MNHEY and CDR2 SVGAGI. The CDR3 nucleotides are TGTGCCAGCGGCCGAGGCATGAACACTGAAGCTTTCTTT. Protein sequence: CASGRGMNTEAFF.

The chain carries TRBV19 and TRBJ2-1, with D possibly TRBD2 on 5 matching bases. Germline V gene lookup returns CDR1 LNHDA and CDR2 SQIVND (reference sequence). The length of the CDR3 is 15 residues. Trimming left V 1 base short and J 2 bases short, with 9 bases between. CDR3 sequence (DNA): TGTGCCAGTAGTATAGGCGGGCTTGCCTACAATGAGCAGTTCTTC. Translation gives CASSIGGLAYNEQFF.